These T cell receptor beta chains were read from a single sample in a study of T cell responses to AZD1222 COVID-19 vaccine. Clones were read by immunoSEQ multiplex PCR, and TCRdb kept only the in-frame ones, dropping some. The data show 120,000 to 150,000 clones, about 82% seen once. The sequences come from peripheral blood, collected 28 days after the second AZD1222 dose. Receptors were obtained from an adult who received the AZD1222 COVID-19 vaccine. CDR3s leave out the opening cysteine and the closing phenylalanine or tryptophan.

>TRBV5-8|14|TRBJ2-3
ASLTGALAGTDTQY
>TRBV28|13|TRBJ2-7
ASREGQPRSYEQY
>TRBV5-1|13|TRBJ1-1
ASSQIGGRNTEAF
>TRBV29-1|11|TRBJ2-7
SAGARGSYEQY
>TRBV6-5|13|TRBJ2-1
ASSYSPSKYNEQF
>TRBV5-1|10|TRBJ1-1
ASSPEQGRAF
>TRBV6-5|11|TRBJ2-5
ASTQGVQETQY
>TRBV25-1|10|TRBJ1-6
ASSESNSPLH
>TRBV18|12|TRBJ1-2
ASSPGVGRGGYT
>TRBV4-1|13|TRBJ1-4
ASSQRGQNNEKLF
>TRBV5-4|11|TRBJ2-2
ACETTLTGELF
>TRBV28|16|TRBJ1-2
ASSPNPGTVPTNYGYT
>TRBV19|9|TRBJ2-3
ASSIRDTQY
>TRBV2|12|TRBJ2-7
ASSLTGSGAEQY
>TRBV9|13|TRBJ1-1
ASSVGDWVRNEAF
>TRBV19|13|TRBJ2-7
ASSMGVLGPYEQY
>TRBV30|10|TRBJ1-1
AWSPGGTEAF
>TRBV6-5|12|TRBJ1-5
ASTPTGSNQPQH
>TRBV14|11|TRBJ1-2
ASSQGRFYGYT
>TRBV3-1/TRBV3-2|16|TRBJ1-1
ASSRRQGSFFENTEAF
>TRBV6-4|9|TRBJ2-3
ASSDTDTQY
>TRBV5-6|13|TRBJ2-1
ASIPPGQGNNEQF
>TRBV11-2|13|TRBJ1-6
ASSLEGSRNSPLH
>TRBV3-1/TRBV3-2|12|TRBJ1-2
ASSQLETEHGYT
>TRBV7-9|11|TRBJ1-4
ASSLGQGEKLF
>TRBV2|13|TRBJ2-3
ASSDPGGVTDTQY
>TRBV20-1|9|TRBJ1-2
SARKSYGYT
>TRBV5-1|12|TRBJ1-1
ASSLETTAGEAF
>TRBV11-2|13|TRBJ1-5
ASSSSVRGDQPQH
>TRBV27|12|TRBJ1-5
ANVGQGGNQPQH
>TRBV5-1|13|TRBJ1-4
ASSLETGENEKLF
>TRBV6-5|12|TRBJ1-3
ASSRDREGNTIY
>TRBV5-1|13|TRBJ2-7
ASTESSGGINEQY
>TRBV28|12|TRBJ2-7
ASRGQVSSYEQY
>TRBV6-4|11|TRBJ1-2
ASSDPTSYGYT
>TRBV6-1|13|TRBJ2-3
ASSELAGGPDTQY
>TRBV27|13|TRBJ2-7
ASSLGVATGYEQY
>TRBV12-2|14|TRBJ1-1
ASRPQGQFTNTEAF
>TRBV18|12|TRBJ1-5
ASSPGQTAQPQH
>TRBV2|13|TRBJ2-7
ASSLPGPGFHEQY
>TRBV7-8|10|TRBJ1-1
ASSSLYTEAF
>TRBV7-8|13|TRBJ2-1
ASSLVTLSYNEQF
>TRBV5-1|13|TRBJ2-6
ASSGRGAGANVLT
>TRBV6-4|11|TRBJ1-5
ASSDWEGQPQH
>TRBV2|10|TRBJ2-7
ASREPPNEQY
>TRBV5-1|13|TRBJ1-6
ASSAWSRDNSPLH
>TRBV5-4|11|TRBJ2-2
ASGRTNTGELF
>TRBV4-2|12|TRBJ1-2
ASSQDRGLKGYT
>TRBV3-1/TRBV3-2|14|TRBJ2-1
ASSRGWGSPVDEQF
>TRBV30|13|TRBJ2-3
AWSVLGLAGNTQY
>TRBV4-1|15|TRBJ2-4
ASSPRSLIEAKNIQY
>TRBV6-6|11|TRBJ1-2
ASSYSGVSGYT
>TRBV6-5|13|TRBJ1-5
ASSPRGGTYQPQH
>TRBV4-2|13|TRBJ1-5
ASSQDEGSNQPQH
>TRBV9|12|TRBJ1-4
ASSLGGFGEKLF
>TRBV7-9|9|TRBJ1-2
ASTGGDGYT
>TRBV11-3|14|TRBJ2-1
ASSPLSSGSYNEQF
>TRBV5-1|11|TRBJ1-1
ASRETGNAEAF
>TRBV7-9|15|TRBJ1-3
ASSFGTSQSSGNTIY
>TRBV7-2|12|TRBJ2-5
ASSDPGGEGTQY